This T cell receptor beta chain is from a study of breast tumors, draining lymph nodes, adjacent tissues. Study-level results: Compared with lymph nodes, tumors were less diverse; compared with nontumor tissue, more.

This clonotype was seen at least ten times. Its antigen is currently unknown. The ends were cut back, 5 bases at V and 7 bases at J, with 17 bases in the middle. There are 14 residues in the CDR3. The lymph nodes were axillary draining lymph nodes from breast cancer patients. TCRdb reprocessed the multiplex PCR reads via MiXCR and lists one record per CDR3 protein. The sample carries 150,000 to 200,000 distinct CDR3 sequences, approximately 33% recorded once. Sequences were obtained from axillary lymph node tissue. The rearrangement links TRBV12-3 or TRBV12-4 to TRBJ1-2; D is undetermined. This clonotype was obtained from a female donor with breast cancer. Some clones in this sample may be carry-over from other donors' samples. CDR3 sequence (DNA): TGTGCCAGCAGTCAGGACCGAGGGAAAAGTGGCTACACCTTC. It codes for CASSQDRGKSGYTF.